This T cell receptor (beta chain) was retrieved from a study of Ad26.COV2.S vaccination and SARS-CoV-2 variants. Study-level findings and limits: Those who received the vaccine showed greater spike-specific TCR breadth than those given placebo. The study found similar non-spike TCR breadth in vaccine and placebo recipients. After vaccination, substantial breadth of spike-specific CD8+ and CD4+ responses was reported.

Germline CDR1 is MNHEY and CDR2 is SVGAGI. V was clipped by 0 bases and J by 8 bases, with 16 bases between them. CDR3 length: 15 amino acids. The data were produced by immunoSEQ multiplex PCR, yet TCRdb's version contains in-frame clones alone and is incomplete. The top ten clones hold 3.9% of a sample with hundreds of thousands of clones, under 95% of them seen once. Remarks on this clone: Its antigen is not known.

The sequence derives from a human donor who had recovered from COVID-19. The chain uses TRBV6-5 and TRBJ1-1; D possibly corresponds to TRBD1 (6 bases). Sample: peripheral blood, taken after recovery from COVID-19. Written as DNA, the CDR3 is TGTGCCAGCAGTTACTCGCAGGGAAGGACAGTAGAAGCTTTCTTT. This codes for CASSYSQGRTVEAFF.